The clone carrying this TCR beta chain has a handful of counts. The CDR3 is 12 amino acids. Germline loops: CDR1 DFQATT, CDR2 SNEGSKA (reference sequence). V lost 6 bases, J lost 4 bases, and 5 bases stayed unmatched. This record belongs to a study of CD8 T cells in Susac syndrome. A quantity of about 0.45 to 1 ug RNA underwent reverse transcription using random hexamers. TCRdb independently ran MiXCR on the immunoSEQ multiplex PCR reads; one entry per CDR3 protein. The profile covers roughly 150,000 distinct CDR3 sequences, with roughly nine tenths appearing a single time and approximately 0.082% taken by the ten largest.

This clonotype was sampled from a human donor in good health. V and J are TRBV20-1 and TRBJ1-2, with 7 positions matching TRBD1. The sample was CD4+ T cells from PBMCs. The CDR3 loop is CSAVQGGYGYTF. The CDR3, as DNA: TGCAGTGCGGTCCAGGGGGGCTATGGCTACACCTTC.